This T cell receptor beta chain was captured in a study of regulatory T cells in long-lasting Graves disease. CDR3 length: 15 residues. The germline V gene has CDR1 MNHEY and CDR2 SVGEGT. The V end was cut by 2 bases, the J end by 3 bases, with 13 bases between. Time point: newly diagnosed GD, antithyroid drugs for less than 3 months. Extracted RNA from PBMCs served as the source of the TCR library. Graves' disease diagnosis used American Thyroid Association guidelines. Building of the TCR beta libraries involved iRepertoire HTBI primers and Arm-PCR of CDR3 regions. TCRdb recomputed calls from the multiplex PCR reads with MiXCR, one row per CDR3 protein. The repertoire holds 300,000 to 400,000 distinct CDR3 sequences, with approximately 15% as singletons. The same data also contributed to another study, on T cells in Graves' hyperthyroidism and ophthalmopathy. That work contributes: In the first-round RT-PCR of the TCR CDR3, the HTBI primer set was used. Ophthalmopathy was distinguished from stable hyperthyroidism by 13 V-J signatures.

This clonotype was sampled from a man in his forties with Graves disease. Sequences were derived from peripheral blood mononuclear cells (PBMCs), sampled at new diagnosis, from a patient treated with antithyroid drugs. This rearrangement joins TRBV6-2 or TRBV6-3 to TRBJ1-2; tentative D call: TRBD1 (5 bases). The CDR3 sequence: CASSYEGSGYYGYTF. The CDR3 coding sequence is TGTGCCAGCAGTTACGAGGGGAGTGGGTACTATGGCTACACCTTC.